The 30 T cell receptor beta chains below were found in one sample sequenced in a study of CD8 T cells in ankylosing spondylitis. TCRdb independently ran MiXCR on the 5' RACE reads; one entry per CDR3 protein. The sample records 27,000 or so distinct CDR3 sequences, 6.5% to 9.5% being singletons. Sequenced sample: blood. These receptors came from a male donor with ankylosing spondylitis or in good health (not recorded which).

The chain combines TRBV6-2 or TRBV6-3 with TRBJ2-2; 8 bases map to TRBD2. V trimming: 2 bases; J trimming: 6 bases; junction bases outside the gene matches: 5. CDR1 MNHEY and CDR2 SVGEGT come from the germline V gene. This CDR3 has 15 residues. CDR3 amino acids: CASSYAPGGPGELFF. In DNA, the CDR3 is TGTGCCAGCAGTTACGCTCCGGGAGGGCCCGGGGAGCTGTTTTTT.

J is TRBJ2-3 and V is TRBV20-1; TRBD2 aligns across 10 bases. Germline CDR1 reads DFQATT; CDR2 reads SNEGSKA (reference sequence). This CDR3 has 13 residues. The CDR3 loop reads CIMSGGATDTQYF. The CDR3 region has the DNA TGCATCATGAGCGGGGGGGCCACAGATACGCAGTATTTT.

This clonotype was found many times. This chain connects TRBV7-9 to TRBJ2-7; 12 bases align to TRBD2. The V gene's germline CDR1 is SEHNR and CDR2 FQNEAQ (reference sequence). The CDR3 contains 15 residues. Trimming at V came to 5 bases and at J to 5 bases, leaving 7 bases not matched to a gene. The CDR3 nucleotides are TGTGCCAGCAGCAGCTGGGGACTAGCGGGCGACGAGCAGTACGTC. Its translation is CASSSWGLAGDEQYV.

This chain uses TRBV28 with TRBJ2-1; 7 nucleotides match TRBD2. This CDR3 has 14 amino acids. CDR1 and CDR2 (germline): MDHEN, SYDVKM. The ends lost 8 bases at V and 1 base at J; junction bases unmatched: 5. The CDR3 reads CASVSGTSYNEQFF. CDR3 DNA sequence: TGTGCCAGCGTCAGCGGGACTTCCTACAATGAGCAGTTCTTC.

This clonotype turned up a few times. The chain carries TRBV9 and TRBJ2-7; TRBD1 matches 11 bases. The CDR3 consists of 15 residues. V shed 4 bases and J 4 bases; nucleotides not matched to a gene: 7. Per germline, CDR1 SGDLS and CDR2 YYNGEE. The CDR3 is CASSPTGTGGYEQYF. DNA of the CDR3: TGTGCCAGCAGCCCGACCGGGACAGGGGGGTACGAGCAGTACTTC.

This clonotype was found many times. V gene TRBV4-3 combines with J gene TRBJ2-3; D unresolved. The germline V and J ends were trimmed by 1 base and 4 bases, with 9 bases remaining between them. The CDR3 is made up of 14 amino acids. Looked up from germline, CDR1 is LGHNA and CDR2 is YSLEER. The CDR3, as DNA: TGCGCCAGCAGCCAAGGCCAGTTTGCAGATACGCAGTATTTT. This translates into CASSQGQFADTQYF.

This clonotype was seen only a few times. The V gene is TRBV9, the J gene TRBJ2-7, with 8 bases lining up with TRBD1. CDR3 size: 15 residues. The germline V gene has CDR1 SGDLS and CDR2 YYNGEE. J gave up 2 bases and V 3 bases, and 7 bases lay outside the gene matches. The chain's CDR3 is CASSAHRDRTYEQYF. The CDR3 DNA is TGTGCCAGCAGCGCGCATAGGGACAGGACCTACGAGCAGTACTTC.

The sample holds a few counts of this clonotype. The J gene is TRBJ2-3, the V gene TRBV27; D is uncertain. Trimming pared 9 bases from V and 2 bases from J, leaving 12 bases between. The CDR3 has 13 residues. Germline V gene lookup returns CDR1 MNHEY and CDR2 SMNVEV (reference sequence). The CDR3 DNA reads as TGTGCCAGTACAAACCCGAACACAGATACGCAGTATTTT. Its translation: CASTNPNTDTQYF.

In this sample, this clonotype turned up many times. This chain's CDR3 is CATRQGGTGELFF. DNA for the CDR3: TGTGCCACCAGACAGGGTGGAACCGGGGAGCTGTTTTTT. The chain uses TRBV15 and TRBJ2-2; a weak D match, TRBD1 (6 bases). Between the trimmed V and J ends, which lost 6 bases and 5 bases, there was a span of 10 bases. CDR3 length equals 13 residues. The germline V gene has CDR1 LNHNV and CDR2 YYDKDF (reference sequence).

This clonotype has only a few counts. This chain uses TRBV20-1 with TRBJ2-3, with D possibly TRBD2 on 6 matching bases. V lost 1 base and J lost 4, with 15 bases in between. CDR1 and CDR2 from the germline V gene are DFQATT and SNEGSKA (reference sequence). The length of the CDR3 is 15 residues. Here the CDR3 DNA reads TGCAGTGCTAGAGTTAGCGGAGAGAAAGCAGATACGCAGTATTTT. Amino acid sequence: CSARVSGEKADTQYF.

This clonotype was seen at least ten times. The CDR3: CASSLLRAYEQYF. The CDR3, as DNA: TGTGCCAGCAGCTTATTAAGGGCCTACGAGCAGTACTTC. The chain joins TRBV7-2 to TRBJ2-7; D is ambiguous. CDR3 length: 13 amino acids. From germline, CDR1 is SGHTA and CDR2 FQGNSA. The V gene lost 2 bases and the J gene lost 2 bases, with 7 bases spanning the gap.

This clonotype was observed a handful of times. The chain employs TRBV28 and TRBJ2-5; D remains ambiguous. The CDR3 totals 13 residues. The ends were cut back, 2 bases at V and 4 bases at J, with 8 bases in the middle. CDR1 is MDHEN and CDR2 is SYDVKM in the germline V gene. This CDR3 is CASSLGSPETQYF. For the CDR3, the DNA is TGTGCCAGCAGTTTAGGGTCTCCAGAGACCCAGTACTTC. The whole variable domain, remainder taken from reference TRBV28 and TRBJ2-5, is DVKVTQSSRYLVKRTGEKVFLECVQDMDHENMFWYRQDPGLGLRLIYFSYDVKMKEKGDIPEGYSVSREKKERFSLILESASTNQTSMYLCASSLGSPETQYFGPGTRLLVL.

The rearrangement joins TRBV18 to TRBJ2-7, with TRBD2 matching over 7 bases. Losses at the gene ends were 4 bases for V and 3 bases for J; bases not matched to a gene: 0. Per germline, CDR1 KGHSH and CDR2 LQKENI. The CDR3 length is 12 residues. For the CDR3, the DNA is TGTGCCAGCTCACGGGACTACTACGAGCAGTACTTC. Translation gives CASSRDYYEQYF.

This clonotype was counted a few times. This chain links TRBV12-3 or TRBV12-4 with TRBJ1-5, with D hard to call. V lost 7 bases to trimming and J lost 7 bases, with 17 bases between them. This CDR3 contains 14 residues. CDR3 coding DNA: TGTGCCAGCACCCCCAGAGGTGGCGGGCAGCCCCAGCATTTT. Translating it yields CASTPRGGGQPQHF.

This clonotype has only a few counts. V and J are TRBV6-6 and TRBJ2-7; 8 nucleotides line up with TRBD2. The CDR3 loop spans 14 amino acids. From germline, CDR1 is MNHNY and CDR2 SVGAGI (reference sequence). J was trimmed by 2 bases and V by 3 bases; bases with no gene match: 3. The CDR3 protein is CASSYSGNAYEQYF. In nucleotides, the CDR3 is TGTGCCAGCAGTTATAGCGGGAATGCCTACGAGCAGTACTTC.

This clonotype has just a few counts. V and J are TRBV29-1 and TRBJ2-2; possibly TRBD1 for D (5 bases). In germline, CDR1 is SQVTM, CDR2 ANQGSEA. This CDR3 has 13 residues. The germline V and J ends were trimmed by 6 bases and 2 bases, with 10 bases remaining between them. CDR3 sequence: CSVWGGNTGELFF. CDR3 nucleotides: TGCAGCGTCTGGGGCGGTAACACCGGGGAGCTGTTTTTT.

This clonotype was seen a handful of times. The CDR3 DNA reads as TGTGCCAGCAGTAACTCCCCCGGGACAGGGGTGTTCTTC. Its protein is CASSNSPGTGVFF. The chain employs TRBV25-1 and TRBJ2-1; 10 bases align to TRBD1. Germline-derived CDR1 and CDR2 are MGHDK and SYGVNS. This CDR3 spans 13 amino acids. The trim removed 5 bases at V and 15 bases at J, leaving 10 bases unmatched.

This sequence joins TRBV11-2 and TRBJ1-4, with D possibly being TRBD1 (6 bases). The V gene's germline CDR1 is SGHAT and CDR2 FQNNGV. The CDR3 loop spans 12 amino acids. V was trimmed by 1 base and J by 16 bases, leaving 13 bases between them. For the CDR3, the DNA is TGTGCCAGCAGCTTAGGGGGCCGGGGGCCGTTTTTT. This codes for CASSLGGRGPFF.

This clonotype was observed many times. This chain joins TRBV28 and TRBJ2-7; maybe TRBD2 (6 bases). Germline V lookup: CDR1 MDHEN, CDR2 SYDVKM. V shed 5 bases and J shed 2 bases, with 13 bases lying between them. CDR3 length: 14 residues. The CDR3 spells CASSRLSGTYEQYF. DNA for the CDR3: TGTGCCAGCAGTAGACTTAGCGGTACCTACGAGCAGTACTTC.

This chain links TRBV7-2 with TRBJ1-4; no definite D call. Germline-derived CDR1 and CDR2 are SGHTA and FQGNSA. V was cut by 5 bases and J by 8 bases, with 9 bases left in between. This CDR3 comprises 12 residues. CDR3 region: CASSRTGEKLFF. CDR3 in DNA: TGTGCCAGCAGCCGGACTGGGGAAAAACTGTTTTTT.

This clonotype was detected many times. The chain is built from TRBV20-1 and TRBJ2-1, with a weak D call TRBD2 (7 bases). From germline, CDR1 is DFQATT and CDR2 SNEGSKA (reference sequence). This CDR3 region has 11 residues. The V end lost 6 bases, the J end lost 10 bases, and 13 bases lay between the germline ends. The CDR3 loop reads CSARGGAEQFF. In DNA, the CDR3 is TGCAGTGCAAGGGGGGGTGCGGAGCAGTTCTTC.

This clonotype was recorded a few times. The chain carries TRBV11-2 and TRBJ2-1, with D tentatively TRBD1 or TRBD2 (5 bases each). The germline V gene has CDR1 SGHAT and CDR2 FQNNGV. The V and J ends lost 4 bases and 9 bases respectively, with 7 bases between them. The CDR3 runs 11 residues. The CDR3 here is CASSSGREQFF. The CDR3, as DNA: TGTGCCAGCAGCTCGGGGCGTGAGCAGTTCTTC.

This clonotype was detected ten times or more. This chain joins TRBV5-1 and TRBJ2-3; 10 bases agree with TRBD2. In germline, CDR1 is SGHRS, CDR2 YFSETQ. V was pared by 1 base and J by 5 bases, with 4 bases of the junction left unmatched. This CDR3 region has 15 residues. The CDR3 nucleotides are TGCGCCAGCAGCTTGAAACTAGCGGGAAAAGATACGCAGTATTTT. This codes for CASSLKLAGKDTQYF.

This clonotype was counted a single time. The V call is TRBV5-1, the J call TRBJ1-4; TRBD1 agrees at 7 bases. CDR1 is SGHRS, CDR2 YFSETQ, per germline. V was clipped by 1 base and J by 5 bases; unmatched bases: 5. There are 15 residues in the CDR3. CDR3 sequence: CASSLPEGANEKLFF. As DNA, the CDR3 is TGCGCCAGCAGCTTGCCCGAGGGGGCCAATGAAAAACTGTTTTTT. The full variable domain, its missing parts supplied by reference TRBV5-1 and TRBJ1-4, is KAGVTQTPRYLIKTRGQQVTLSCSPISGHRSVSWYQQTPGQGLQFLFEYFSETQRNKGNFPGRFSGRQFSNSRSEMNVSTLELGDSALYLCASSLPEGANEKLFFGSGTQLSVL.

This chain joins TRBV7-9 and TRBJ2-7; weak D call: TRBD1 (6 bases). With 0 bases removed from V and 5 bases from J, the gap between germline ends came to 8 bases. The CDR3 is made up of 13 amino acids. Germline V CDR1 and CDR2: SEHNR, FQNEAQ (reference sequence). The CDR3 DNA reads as TGTGCCAGCAGCTTAGCGGGGGCTAACGAGCAGTACTTC. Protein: CASSLAGANEQYF.

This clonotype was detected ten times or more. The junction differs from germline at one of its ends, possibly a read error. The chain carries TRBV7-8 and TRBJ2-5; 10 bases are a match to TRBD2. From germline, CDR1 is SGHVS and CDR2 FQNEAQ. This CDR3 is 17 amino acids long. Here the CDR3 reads CASSQVSLVLAGVLQHF. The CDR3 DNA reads TGTGCCAGCAGCCAGGTTTCCCTCGTCCTAGCGGGGGTCCTCCAGCACTTC.

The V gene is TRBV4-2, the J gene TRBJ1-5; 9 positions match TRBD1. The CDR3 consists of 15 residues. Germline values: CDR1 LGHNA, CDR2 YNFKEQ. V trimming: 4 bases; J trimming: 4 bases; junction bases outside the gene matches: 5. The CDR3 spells CASSPRQGGNQPQHF. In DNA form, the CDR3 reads TGTGCCAGCAGCCCTAGACAGGGGGGAAATCAGCCCCAGCATTTT.

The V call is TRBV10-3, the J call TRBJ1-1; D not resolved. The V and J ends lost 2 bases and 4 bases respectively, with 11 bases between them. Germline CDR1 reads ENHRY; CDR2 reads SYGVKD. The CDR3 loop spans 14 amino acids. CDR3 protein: CAISEGPFGTEAFF. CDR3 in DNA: TGTGCCATCAGTGAGGGGCCTTTTGGCACTGAAGCTTTCTTT.

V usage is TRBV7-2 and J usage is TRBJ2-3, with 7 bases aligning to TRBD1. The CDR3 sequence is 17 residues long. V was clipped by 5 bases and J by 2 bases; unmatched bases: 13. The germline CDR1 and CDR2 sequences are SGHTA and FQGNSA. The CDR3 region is CASSQRSGGVDTDTQYF. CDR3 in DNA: TGTGCCAGCAGCCAAAGGTCAGGGGGAGTAGACACAGATACGCAGTATTTT.

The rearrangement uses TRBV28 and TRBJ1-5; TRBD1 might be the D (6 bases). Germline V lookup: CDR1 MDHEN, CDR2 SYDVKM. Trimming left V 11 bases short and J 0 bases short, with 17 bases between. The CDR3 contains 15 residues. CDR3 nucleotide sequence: TGTGCCGCCAGGCCAGGGGTTCTTAGCAATCAGCCCCAGCATTTT. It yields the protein CAARPGVLSNQPQHF.